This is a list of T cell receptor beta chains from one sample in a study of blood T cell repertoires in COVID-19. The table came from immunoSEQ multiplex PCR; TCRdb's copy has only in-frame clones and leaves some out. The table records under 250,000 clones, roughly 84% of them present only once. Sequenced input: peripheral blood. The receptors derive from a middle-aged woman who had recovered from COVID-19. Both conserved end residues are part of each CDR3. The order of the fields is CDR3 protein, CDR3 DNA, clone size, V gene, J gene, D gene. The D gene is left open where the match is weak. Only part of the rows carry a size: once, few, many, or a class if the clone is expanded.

CDR3aa: CASINVRWSSYNEQFF
CDR3nt: TGTGCCAGCATTAACGTCCGGTGGAGCTCCTACAATGAGCAGTTCTTC
abundance: -
v_gene: TRBV6-6
j_gene: TRBJ2-1
d_gene: -

CDR3aa: CASSQFTGEGYTF
CDR3nt: TGCGCCAGCAGCCAATTTACAGGGGAAGGCTACACCTTC
abundance: -
v_gene: TRBV4-1
j_gene: TRBJ1-2
d_gene: TRBD1

CDR3aa: CASESGGSHEQYF
CDR3nt: TGTGCCAGCGAGAGCGGGGGGAGTCACGAGCAGTACTTC
abundance: -
v_gene: TRBV28
j_gene: TRBJ2-7
d_gene: TRBD2

CDR3aa: CASSRGRGQPQHF
CDR3nt: TGTGCCAGCAGCCGCGGCAGGGGACAGCCCCAGCATTTT
abundance: -
v_gene: TRBV3-1/TRBV3-2
j_gene: TRBJ1-5
d_gene: -

CDR3aa: CASSLGFDRPSLHF
CDR3nt: TGCGCCAGCAGCTTGGGATTCGACAGGCCGTCCCTCCACTTT
abundance: -
v_gene: TRBV5-1
j_gene: TRBJ1-6
d_gene: -

CDR3aa: CASSPGTGSSTDTQYF
CDR3nt: TGCGCCAGCAGCCCGGGGACAGGATCTAGCACAGATACGCAGTATTTT
abundance: once
v_gene: TRBV5-1
j_gene: TRBJ2-3
d_gene: TRBD1

CDR3aa: CASSLQQGAGGYTF
CDR3nt: TGCGCCAGCAGCTTACAACAGGGGGCAGGTGGCTACACCTTC
abundance: -
v_gene: TRBV5-1
j_gene: TRBJ1-2
d_gene: TRBD1

CDR3aa: CASSPGLAGANYNEQFF
CDR3nt: TGCGCCAGCAGCCCGGGACTAGCGGGGGCCAATTACAATGAGCAGTTCTTC
abundance: -
v_gene: TRBV5-1
j_gene: TRBJ2-1
d_gene: TRBD2

CDR3aa: CASSPRYTSTNEKLFF
CDR3nt: TGTGCCAGCAGCCCGAGATATACTTCCACTAATGAAAAACTGTTTTTT
abundance: -
v_gene: TRBV11-2
j_gene: TRBJ1-4
d_gene: -

CDR3aa: CATSRDLAGEPNTGELFF
CDR3nt: TGTGCCACCAGCAGAGACCTAGCGGGGGAACCGAACACCGGGGAGCTGTTTTTT
abundance: -
v_gene: TRBV15
j_gene: TRBJ2-2
d_gene: TRBD2

CDR3aa: CASSGLSTGELFF
CDR3nt: TGTGCCAGCAGTGGACTGTCTACCGGGGAGCTGTTTTTT
abundance: -
v_gene: TRBV12-3/TRBV12-4
j_gene: TRBJ2-2
d_gene: -

CDR3aa: CASGSNGETQYF
CDR3nt: TGTGCCAGCGGTTCCAACGGGGAGACCCAGTACTTC
abundance: -
v_gene: TRBV28
j_gene: TRBJ2-5
d_gene: -

CDR3aa: CASSRDRQQPQHF
CDR3nt: TGTGCCAGCAGCCGGGACAGACAGCAGCCCCAGCATTTT
abundance: -
v_gene: TRBV7-2
j_gene: TRBJ1-5
d_gene: TRBD1

CDR3aa: CASSSGLVMNTEAFF
CDR3nt: TGTGCCAGTAGTTCCGGACTGGTCATGAACACTGAAGCTTTCTTT
abundance: -
v_gene: TRBV19
j_gene: TRBJ1-1
d_gene: -

CDR3aa: CASSPSGAGNTIYF
CDR3nt: TGCGCCAGCAGCCCGTCAGGGGCTGGAAACACCATATATTTT
abundance: -
v_gene: TRBV4-1
j_gene: TRBJ1-3
d_gene: -

CDR3aa: CASTGGSYNSPLHF
CDR3nt: TGTGCCAGCACCGGGGGGAGCTATAATTCACCCCTCCACTTT
abundance: -
v_gene: TRBV2
j_gene: TRBJ1-6
d_gene: -

CDR3aa: CASSLNGGTTDTQYF
CDR3nt: TGCGCCAGCAGCTTGAATGGCGGCACCACAGATACGCAGTATTTT
abundance: -
v_gene: TRBV5-1
j_gene: TRBJ2-3
d_gene: -

CDR3aa: CASSQIGQRQETQYF
CDR3nt: TGCGCCAGCAGCCAAATTGGACAAAGACAAGAGACCCAGTACTTC
abundance: few
v_gene: TRBV5-1
j_gene: TRBJ2-5
d_gene: -

CDR3aa: CASSPKAGTSLFQFF
CDR3nt: TGTGCCAGCAGCCCCAAAGCCGGGACTAGTTTATTTCAGTTCTTC
abundance: -
v_gene: TRBV7-6
j_gene: TRBJ2-1
d_gene: TRBD2

CDR3aa: CSADRGPQETQYF
CDR3nt: TGCAGCGCTGACAGGGGCCCCCAAGAGACCCAGTACTTC
abundance: -
v_gene: TRBV29-1
j_gene: TRBJ2-5
d_gene: TRBD1

CDR3aa: CASRPDRVFNYGYTF
CDR3nt: TGTGCCAGCAGGCCCGACAGGGTCTTTAACTATGGCTACACCTTC
abundance: -
v_gene: TRBV6-5
j_gene: TRBJ1-2
d_gene: TRBD1

CDR3aa: CASSLVGGYGYTF
CDR3nt: TGTGCCAGCAGTTTAGTAGGGGGTTATGGCTACACCTTC
abundance: -
v_gene: TRBV12-3/TRBV12-4
j_gene: TRBJ1-2
d_gene: -

CDR3aa: CASSEPGGDRAYEQYF
CDR3nt: TGTGCCAGCAGTGAACCTGGTGGGGACAGAGCCTACGAGCAGTACTTC
abundance: -
v_gene: TRBV6-1
j_gene: TRBJ2-7
d_gene: TRBD1

CDR3aa: CASSRDSYGYTF
CDR3nt: TGTGCCAGCAGTAGGGACAGCTATGGCTACACCTTC
abundance: -
v_gene: TRBV6-5
j_gene: TRBJ1-2
d_gene: TRBD1

CDR3aa: CATSETTNEKLFF
CDR3nt: TGTGCCACCTCCGAGACAACTAATGAAAAACTGTTTTTT
abundance: -
v_gene: TRBV7-9
j_gene: TRBJ1-4
d_gene: -

CDR3aa: CASSQVYGFREGETQYF
CDR3nt: TGTGCCAGCAGCCAAGTTTACGGTTTCAGGGAGGGAGAGACCCAGTACTTC
abundance: -
v_gene: TRBV3-1/TRBV3-2
j_gene: TRBJ2-5
d_gene: TRBD2

CDR3aa: CAWSLLDSGHTEAFF
CDR3nt: TGTGCCTGGAGTCTCCTCGACAGTGGACACACTGAAGCTTTCTTT
abundance: -
v_gene: TRBV30
j_gene: TRBJ1-1
d_gene: -

CDR3aa: CASGQGYSNQPQHF
CDR3nt: TGTGCCAGCGGACAGGGCTATAGCAATCAGCCCCAGCATTTT
abundance: -
v_gene: TRBV19
j_gene: TRBJ1-5
d_gene: TRBD1

CDR3aa: CASTDSSYEQYF
CDR3nt: TGTGCCAGCACAGACAGCTCCTACGAGCAGTACTTC
abundance: -
v_gene: TRBV28
j_gene: TRBJ2-7
d_gene: -

CDR3aa: CASSLFGQGRMNTEAFF
CDR3nt: TGTGCCAGCAGTTTATTCGGACAGGGCAGGATGAACACTGAAGCTTTCTTT
abundance: -
v_gene: TRBV27
j_gene: TRBJ1-1
d_gene: TRBD1

CDR3aa: CASSSLNEGEQYF
CDR3nt: TGTGCCAGCAGCTCCCTGAATGAGGGCGAGCAGTACTTC
abundance: -
v_gene: TRBV3-1/TRBV3-2
j_gene: TRBJ2-7
d_gene: -

CDR3aa: CASSIGGRVTDTQYF
CDR3nt: TGTGCCAGTAGTATAGGCGGCAGGGTCACAGATACGCAGTATTTT
abundance: -
v_gene: TRBV19
j_gene: TRBJ2-3
d_gene: -

CDR3aa: CAWAPQWNQPQHF
CDR3nt: TGTGCCTGGGCCCCGCAGTGGAATCAGCCCCAGCATTTT
abundance: -
v_gene: TRBV30
j_gene: TRBJ1-5
d_gene: -

CDR3aa: CASSETGMVNEKLFF
CDR3nt: TGCGCCAGCAGCGAGACAGGGATGGTTAATGAAAAACTGTTTTTT
abundance: -
v_gene: TRBV5-1
j_gene: TRBJ1-4
d_gene: TRBD1

CDR3aa: CAWSDGTGIVYEQYF
CDR3nt: TGTGCCTGGAGTGACGGGACAGGGATTGTTTACGAGCAGTACTTC
abundance: few
v_gene: TRBV30
j_gene: TRBJ2-7
d_gene: TRBD1

CDR3aa: CASRFGQGGYGYTF
CDR3nt: TGTGCCAGCAGGTTCGGACAGGGAGGCTATGGCTACACCTTC
abundance: once
v_gene: TRBV2
j_gene: TRBJ1-2
d_gene: TRBD1

CDR3aa: CASSPPGTAATNEKLFF
CDR3nt: TGTGCCAGCTCACCCCCTGGCACCGCTGCAACTAATGAAAAACTGTTTTTT
abundance: -
v_gene: TRBV18
j_gene: TRBJ1-4
d_gene: -

CDR3aa: CAWNIRVGTEAFF
CDR3nt: TGTGCCTGGAATATCAGGGTGGGGACTGAAGCTTTCTTT
abundance: -
v_gene: TRBV30
j_gene: TRBJ1-1
d_gene: -

CDR3aa: CASSSQGGPYEQYF
CDR3nt: TGTGCCAGCAGCTCCCAGGGTGGACCCTACGAGCAGTACTTC
abundance: -
v_gene: TRBV11-2
j_gene: TRBJ2-7
d_gene: -

CDR3aa: CASSLLAGGPTDTQYF
CDR3nt: TGTGCCAGCAGCCTCCTGGCGGGGGGGCCCACAGATACGCAGTATTTT
abundance: -
v_gene: TRBV7-9
j_gene: TRBJ2-3
d_gene: TRBD2

CDR3aa: CASSSPLTGSGNTIYF
CDR3nt: TGTGCCAGCAGCTCCCCATTAACAGGGTCGGGAAACACCATATATTTT
abundance: -
v_gene: TRBV7-6
j_gene: TRBJ1-3
d_gene: -

CDR3aa: CASSYSGPRNSPLHF
CDR3nt: TGTGCCAGCAGTTACTCGGGCCCCAGGAATTCACCCCTCCACTTT
abundance: -
v_gene: TRBV6-5
j_gene: TRBJ1-6
d_gene: -

CDR3aa: CASSRASAEGMNTEAFF
CDR3nt: TGCGCCAGCAGCCGAGCCTCGGCGGAGGGGATGAACACTGAAGCTTTCTTT
abundance: -
v_gene: TRBV4-1
j_gene: TRBJ1-1
d_gene: -

CDR3aa: CASSSRDYTGELFF
CDR3nt: TGTGCCAGCAGCTCCCGGGACTACACCGGGGAGCTGTTTTTT
abundance: -
v_gene: TRBV5-4
j_gene: TRBJ2-2
d_gene: -

CDR3aa: CASSLAGTPNTGELFF
CDR3nt: TGCGCCAGCAGCTTGGCTGGGACACCGAACACCGGGGAGCTGTTTTTT
abundance: -
v_gene: TRBV5-1
j_gene: TRBJ2-2
d_gene: -

CDR3aa: CASSWTSGGPVTGELFF
CDR3nt: TGTGCCAGCAGCTGGACTAGCGGGGGGCCGGTTACCGGGGAGCTGTTTTTT
abundance: once
v_gene: TRBV7-2
j_gene: TRBJ2-2
d_gene: TRBD2

CDR3aa: CASSLDRVALAEAFF
CDR3nt: TGCGCCAGCAGCTTGGACAGGGTGGCTTTGGCTGAAGCTTTCTTT
abundance: -
v_gene: TRBV5-1
j_gene: TRBJ1-1
d_gene: -

CDR3aa: CASSQRIGQSNSPLHF
CDR3nt: TGTGCCAGCAGCCAGCGAATCGGACAGTCCAATTCACCCCTCCACTTT
abundance: -
v_gene: TRBV14
j_gene: TRBJ1-6
d_gene: -

CDR3aa: CASSQDPHAGLNYGYTF
CDR3nt: TGCGCCAGCAGCCAAGATCCCCACGCAGGTCTCAACTATGGCTACACCTTC
abundance: -
v_gene: TRBV4-1
j_gene: TRBJ1-2
d_gene: -

CDR3aa: CASSLASSGVSYEQYF
CDR3nt: TGTGCCAGCAGCTTAGCCTCCAGCGGGGTTTCCTACGAGCAGTACTTC
abundance: -
v_gene: TRBV7-2
j_gene: TRBJ2-7
d_gene: TRBD2

CDR3aa: CASTEVAGFMYEQFF
CDR3nt: TGTGCCAGCACCGAGGTAGCGGGGTTTATGTATGAGCAGTTCTTC
abundance: -
v_gene: TRBV6-5
j_gene: TRBJ2-1
d_gene: TRBD2

CDR3aa: CASSQTGTPPYTQYF
CDR3nt: TGTGCCAGCAGCCAAACCGGGACTCCGCCCTATACGCAGTATTTT
abundance: -
v_gene: TRBV3-1/TRBV3-2
j_gene: TRBJ2-3
d_gene: -

CDR3aa: CSVEEGTGRNWETQYF
CDR3nt: TGCAGCGTTGAAGAAGGGACGGGGAGGAATTGGGAGACCCAGTACTTC
abundance: -
v_gene: TRBV29-1
j_gene: TRBJ2-5
d_gene: -